These 7 T cell receptor beta chains came from one sample sequenced in a study of blood T cell repertoires in COVID-19. Only in-frame clones appear in the TCRdb table, and some are missing; sequencing was by immunoSEQ multiplex PCR. The table lists some 150,000 clones, 88% of them singletons. The sample taken for sequencing was peripheral blood. These receptors all come from a human donor in a cohort sampled during active COVID-19.

DNA of the CDR3: TGTGCCAGTAGAACCCTGGGGGGGTTCGGCAATCAGCCCCAGCATTTT. Its translation is CASRTLGGFGNQPQHF. The gene calls are TRBV19 and TRBJ1-5; TRBD1 is a possible D gene (5 bases). The CDR3 extends over 16 amino acids. Germline CDR1 reads LNHDA; CDR2 reads SQIVND (reference sequence). With 6 bases removed from V and 2 bases from J, the gap between germline ends came to 17 bases.

Comment on this clone: Different DNA sequences within this sample yield the same CDR3. The rearrangement joins TRBV3-1 (or the pseudogene TRBV3-2) to TRBJ2-7; TRBD1 agrees at 7 bases. The junction had 4 bases not matched to a gene; V was cut back by 1 base and J by 4 bases. The germline V gene has CDR1 LGHDT and CDR2 YNNKEL (reference sequence). The CDR3 length is 14 residues. CDR3 sequence reads: CASSQVGQVYEQYF. In nucleotides, the CDR3 is TGTGCCAGCAGCCAAGTTGGACAGGTTTACGAGCAGTACTTC.

V and J are TRBV4-3 and TRBJ1-2, with D possibly matching TRBD1 (5 bases). V was cut by 4 bases and J by 4 bases, with 7 bases left in between. Germline V CDR1 and CDR2: LGHNA, YSLEER. The CDR3 contains 12 residues. Written as DNA, the CDR3 is TGCGCCAGCAGCCCCGGGGGCTATGGCTACACCTTC. Translation: CASSPGGYGYTF.

The J gene is TRBJ2-3, the V gene TRBV4-3, with 12 bases aligning to TRBD2. Germline-derived CDR1 and CDR2 are LGHNA and YSLEER. The CDR3 contains 16 residues. With V trimmed by 4 bases and J by 1 base, 3 bases remained unmatched. CDR3 sequence: CASSPRTSGGTDTQYF. In DNA form, the CDR3 reads TGCGCCAGCAGCCCTCGGACTAGCGGGGGCACAGATACGCAGTATTTT.

This rearrangement joins TRBV30 to TRBJ2-4; D is possibly TRBD1 (5 bases). Trimming removed 4 bases at V and 9 bases at J, with 16 bases between. The germline V gene has CDR1 GTSNPN and CDR2 SVGIG (reference sequence). The CDR3 has 13 amino acids. The CDR3 loop is CAWNRRERAIQYF. The CDR3 DNA reads TGTGCCTGGAATCGCAGGGAAAGGGCCATTCAGTACTTC.

The chain uses TRBV6-5 and TRBJ2-1; TRBD2 might be the D (5 bases). This CDR3 is 14 amino acids long. Germline CDR1 and CDR2: MNHEY and SVGAGI. The germline V and J ends were trimmed by 9 bases and 2 bases, with 14 bases remaining between them. CDR3 sequence (DNA): TGTGCCAGTACCCAAAGCGGAACCTACAATGAGCAGTTCTTC. Its translation: CASTQSGTYNEQFF.

V usage is TRBV27 and J usage is TRBJ2-6; D remains ambiguous. From germline, CDR1 is MNHEY and CDR2 SMNVEV (reference sequence). The CDR3 runs 15 residues. Trimming removed 4 bases from V and 2 bases from J, with 9 bases in between. CDR3 sequence reads: CASSSLRAGANVLTF. The CDR3 nucleotides are TGTGCCAGCAGTTCCCTACGGGCTGGGGCCAACGTCCTGACTTTC. The variable domain in full, with the rest retrieved from reference TRBV27 and TRBJ2-6, is EAQVTQNPRYLITVTGKKLTVTCSQNMNHEYMSWYRQDPGLGLRQIYYSMNVEVTDKGDVPEGYKVSRKEKRNFPLILESPSPNQTSLYFCASSSLRAGANVLTFGAGSRLTVL.